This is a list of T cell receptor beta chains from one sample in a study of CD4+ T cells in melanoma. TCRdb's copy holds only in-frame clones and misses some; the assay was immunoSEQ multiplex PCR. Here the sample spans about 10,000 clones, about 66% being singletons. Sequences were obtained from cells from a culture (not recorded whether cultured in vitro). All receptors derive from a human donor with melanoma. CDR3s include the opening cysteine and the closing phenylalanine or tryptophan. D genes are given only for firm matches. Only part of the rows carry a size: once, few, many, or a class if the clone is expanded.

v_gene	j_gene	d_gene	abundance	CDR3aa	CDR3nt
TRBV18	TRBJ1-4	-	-	CASSSQTVGSSTNEKLFF	TGTGCCAGCTCATCCCAGACAGTGGGCTCGTCAACTAATGAAAAACTGTTTTTT
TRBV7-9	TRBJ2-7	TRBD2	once	CASSLGGGREQYF	TGTGCCAGCAGCTTAGGGGGGGGTCGCGAGCAGTACTTC
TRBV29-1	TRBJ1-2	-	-	CSPSRGPEGYTF	TGCAGCCCGTCAAGGGGCCCCGAGGGCTACACCTTC
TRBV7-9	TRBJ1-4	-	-	CASSPDRNLGNEKLFF	TGTGCCAGCAGCCCGGACAGAAACCTCGGTAATGAAAAACTGTTTTTT
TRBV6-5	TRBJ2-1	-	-	CASGRGIRSGEQFF	TGTGCCAGCGGACGGGGGATTCGCTCCGGTGAGCAGTTCTTC
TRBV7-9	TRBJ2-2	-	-	CASSQGKGGELFF	TGTGCCAGCAGTCAAGGGAAGGGAGGGGAGCTGTTTTTT
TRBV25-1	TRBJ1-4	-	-	CASSELGGATNEKLFF	TGTGCCAGCAGTGAATTAGGAGGGGCAACTAATGAAAAACTGTTTTTT
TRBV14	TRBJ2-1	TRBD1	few	CASSRGTGGWYEQFF	TGTGCCAGCAGCCGCGGGACAGGAGGGTGGTATGAGCAGTTCTTC
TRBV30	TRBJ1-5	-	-	CAWSSRGWQPQHF	TGTGCCTGGAGTTCTCGGGGTTGGCAGCCCCAGCATTTT
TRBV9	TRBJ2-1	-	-	CASSLSGTLLYNEQFF	TGTGCCAGCAGCCTAAGCGGGACACTGCTATACAATGAGCAGTTCTTC
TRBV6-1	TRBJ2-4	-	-	CASSEAPGIAKNIQYF	TGTGCCAGCAGTGAAGCGCCGGGGATAGCCAAAAACATTCAGTACTTC
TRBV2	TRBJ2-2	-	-	CASRPRNTGELFF	TGTGCCAGCAGACCCAGAAACACCGGGGAGCTGTTTTTT
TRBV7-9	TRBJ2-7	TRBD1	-	CASSRGLNYEQYF	TGTGCCAGCAGCAGGGGGCTGAACTACGAGCAGTACTTC
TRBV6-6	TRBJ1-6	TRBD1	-	CASSPGNRGGNSPLHF	TGTGCCAGCAGTCCGGGGAACAGGGGCGGTAATTCACCCCTCCACTTT
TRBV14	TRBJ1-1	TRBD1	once	CASSQDWGQMNTEAFF	TGTGCCAGCAGCCAAGATTGGGGACAGATGAACACTGAAGCTTTCTTT